This section outlines one T cell receptor (beta chain) sequence together with its context. Authors' processing steps: How many nucleated cells were present was estimated from reference gene primer amplification. Clones were read by immunoSEQ multiplex PCR, and TCRdb kept only the in-frame ones, dropping some. V and J calls and clone size are those listed in that table; D and trimming were worked out from the DNA. The sample includes 130,000 to 150,000 clones, approximately 80% of them seen just once. This entry comes from a study of blood T cell repertoires in COVID-19. Study-wide background: Collection of acute and convalescent COVID-19 samples took place in the United States, Italy and Spain. The cDNA or gDNA used as material had been derived from T cells, B-cell-depleted T cells, or PBMCs.

The CDR3 covers 14 residues. The germline CDR1 and CDR2 sequences are MNHNY and SVGAGI (reference sequence). V lost 10 bases to trimming and J lost 3 bases; unmatched junction nucleotides: 10. This TCR derives from a woman aged 50 to 60 with acute or convalescent COVID-19. Sequenced: peripheral blood. J is TRBJ2-3 and V is TRBV6-6; 7 bases fit TRBD2. CDR3 in DNA: TGTGCCACCGGGGCGGGGGTTACTACAGATACGCAGTATTTT. This encodes CATGAGVTTDTQYF.